One and the same sample provided the 23 T cell receptor beta chains below, sequenced in a study of blood T cell repertoires in COVID-19. Assay: immunoSEQ multiplex PCR; the TCRdb copy retains only in-frame clones and omits some. Here the sample spans around 80,000 clones, roughly 80% being singletons. The specimen was peripheral blood. These receptors were obtained from a woman of 80 years or more with active or convalescent COVID-19.

The chain links TRBV13 to TRBJ2-1; TRBD1 might be the D (5 bases). The CDR3 has 12 residues. Germline lookup yields CDR1 PRHDT and CDR2 FYEKMQ (reference sequence). V lost 7 bases, J lost 4 bases, and 8 bases lay in between. The CDR3 protein is CASTRQYNEQFF. CDR3 bases: TGTGCCAGCACCCGACAGTACAATGAGCAGTTCTTC.

Only a few counts were recorded for this clone. CDR3 nucleotides: TGCAGCGTTGAGCCCAGAAGAACTGAAGCTTTCTTT. Its protein is CSVEPRRTEAFF. V gene TRBV29-1 combines with J gene TRBJ1-1; D remains ambiguous. There are 12 residues in the CDR3. V was pared by 3 bases and J by 5 bases, with 10 bases between. Germline assignment: CDR1 SQVTM and CDR2 ANQGSEA.

The chain combines TRBV11-3 with TRBJ2-5; TRBD1 might be the D (7 bases). The germline V gene has CDR1 SGHNT and CDR2 YENEEA. The CDR3 is 15 residues long. Trimming stripped 1 base from V and 1 base from J, with 10 bases between. The CDR3 sequence: CASSLGGTVQETQYF. CDR3 sequence (DNA): TGTGCCAGCAGCTTAGGCGGGACAGTCCAAGAGACCCAGTACTTC.

This clone was recorded once. The chain is built from TRBV5-6 and TRBJ2-7; 7 bases align to TRBD2. Germline V gives CDR1 SGHDT, CDR2 YYEEEE. This CDR3 comprises 15 residues. The trim removed 4 bases at V and 3 bases at J, leaving 10 bases unmatched. The chain's CDR3 is CASSGRGGSIYEQYF. The CDR3 nucleotides are TGTGCCAGCAGCGGACGGGGCGGGAGTATCTACGAGCAGTACTTC.

The chain couples TRBV6-5 to TRBJ2-1; TRBD2 matches at 10 bases. V lost 5 bases to trimming and J lost 6 bases; unmatched junction nucleotides: 7. Germline assignment: CDR1 MNHEY and CDR2 SVGAGI. The CDR3 runs 15 residues. The CDR3 reads CASSPPGLARNEQFF. CDR3 DNA sequence: TGTGCCAGCAGTCCCCCGGGACTAGCGCGCAATGAGCAGTTCTTC.

The chain employs TRBV12-3 or TRBV12-4 and TRBJ2-1, with a weak D call TRBD2 (6 bases). The CDR3 is 12 amino acids. Trimming took off 7 bases at V and 12 bases at J, with 16 bases between the two ends. CDR3 residues: CASTKTRDLQFF. CDR3 sequence (DNA): TGTGCCAGCACCAAAACTCGGGACTTGCAGTTCTTC.

The chain joins TRBV11-1 to TRBJ2-4, with D hard to call. This CDR3 contains 15 residues. CDR1 is SGHAT, CDR2 FQDESV, per germline (reference sequence). V lost 3 bases, J lost 0 bases, and 9 bases lay in between. The CDR3 bases are TGTGCCAGCAGCTTTGACAATCTAGCCAAAAACATTCAGTACTTC. Translated, it gives CASSFDNLAKNIQYF.

The V and J genes are TRBV18 and TRBJ2-1; D might be TRBD2 (6 bases). V was shortened by 6 bases and J by 13 bases, with 16 bases between the two germline ends. This CDR3 is built from 12 residues. Per the germline V gene, CDR1 is KGHSH and CDR2 is LQKENI. The chain's CDR3 is CASSPGSLGQFF. CDR3 nucleotide sequence: TGTGCCAGCTCCCCCGGGAGTCTCGGCCAGTTCTTC.

V is TRBV7-9 and J is TRBJ1-4, with D perhaps TRBD1 (6 bases). Germline V gene lookup returns CDR1 SEHNR and CDR2 FQNEAQ (reference sequence). The CDR3 is made up of 16 amino acids. V gave up 5 bases and J gave up 3 bases, with 16 bases separating them. CDR3 protein: CASSPRAGDANEKLFF. In DNA form, the CDR3 reads TGTGCCAGCAGCCCTAGGGCAGGGGATGCTAATGAAAAACTGTTTTTT.

The chain carries TRBV3-1 (or the pseudogene TRBV3-2) and TRBJ2-7; tentatively, D is TRBD1 (6 bases). The CDR3 is made up of 18 amino acids. V gave up 4 bases and J gave up 0 bases, with 22 bases separating them. CDR1 is LGHDT, CDR2 YNNKEL, per germline (reference sequence). Here the CDR3 reads CASSRQAWTAENSYEQYF. The DNA of the CDR3 is TGTGCCAGCAGCCGGCAGGCGTGGACAGCGGAGAACTCCTACGAGCAGTACTTC.

This clone has a single count. The rearrangement links TRBV13 to TRBJ2-7, with TRBD2 matching over 8 bases. The CDR3 totals 14 residues. J was trimmed by 6 bases and V by 5 bases; bases with no gene match: 9. The germline gives CDR1 PRHDT, CDR2 FYEKMQ (reference sequence). CDR3: CASSPGGVGGEQYF. The CDR3 bases are TGTGCCAGCAGCCCCGGGGGGGTTGGGGGCGAGCAGTACTTC.

The chain combines TRBV7-9 with TRBJ1-1; possibly TRBD1 for D (6 bases). V lost 2 bases to trimming and J lost 7 bases, with 8 bases between them. This CDR3 is 12 amino acids long. Per germline, CDR1 SEHNR and CDR2 FQNEAQ (reference sequence). The chain's CDR3 is CASSLRGIEAFF. The CDR3 DNA reads as TGTGCCAGCAGCTTAAGGGGGATTGAAGCTTTCTTT. Using reference TRBV7-9 and TRBJ1-1 for the parts outside the CDR3, the full variable domain is DTGVSQNPRHKITKRGQNVTFRCDPISEHNRLYWYRQTLGQGPEFLTYFQNEAQLEKSRLLSDRFSAERPKGSFSTLEIQRTEQGDSAMYLCASSLRGIEAFFGQGTRLTVV.

This clone was detected once. V and J are TRBV2 and TRBJ2-3; 8 bases fit TRBD2. Germline CDR1 reads SNHLY; CDR2 reads FYNNEI. V lost 4 bases and J lost 1; bases outside the gene matches: 7. This CDR3 is built from 16 residues. CDR3 nucleotides: TGTGCCAGCAGTGGGGGTAGCGGGATCGGCACAGATACGCAGTATTTT. It yields the protein CASSGGSGIGTDTQYF.

A single count supports this clone. The rearrangement uses TRBV6-6 and TRBJ2-7; TRBD2 matches 7 bases. This CDR3 has 14 amino acids. With 6 bases clipped from V and 3 bases from J, the junction kept 8 bases outside the gene matches. CDR1 is MNHNY, CDR2 SVGAGI, per germline (reference sequence). CDR3 region: CASRGGEKYYEQYF. The CDR3 DNA sequence: TGTGCCAGCAGGGGGGGGGAAAAGTACTACGAGCAGTACTTC.

The CDR3 DNA sequence: TGTGCCAGCAGTTCTTTTGGACAGGGAGATAATTCACCCCTCCACTTT. Encoded protein: CASSSFGQGDNSPLHF. The chain has TRBV28 and TRBJ1-6, with 8 bases that match TRBD1. Germline CDR1 MDHEN, CDR2 SYDVKM. J was trimmed by 5 bases and V by 4 bases; bases with no gene match: 7. There are 16 residues in the CDR3.

This clone was counted a single time. The chain links TRBV28 to TRBJ2-7; TRBD1 matches 8 bases. The CDR3 length is 14 residues. The germline V gene has CDR1 MDHEN and CDR2 SYDVKM. J was trimmed by 6 bases and V by 5 bases; bases with no gene match: 9. The CDR3: CASSLRQGLGEQYF. CDR3 DNA: TGTGCCAGCAGTCTGCGACAGGGGCTGGGCGAGCAGTACTTC.

The CDR3 sequence is CASSITANTEAFF. Here the CDR3 DNA reads TGTGCCAGTAGTATAACAGCTAACACTGAAGCTTTCTTT. The V and J genes are TRBV19 and TRBJ1-1; D remains unclear. The germline V and J ends were trimmed by 2 bases and 2 bases, with 6 bases remaining between them. Germline-derived CDR1 and CDR2 are LNHDA and SQIVND (reference sequence). The CDR3 runs to 13 residues.

This clone was detected only once. The chain links TRBV6-5 to TRBJ1-5; 10 nucleotides agree with TRBD1. From germline, CDR1 is MNHEY and CDR2 SVGAGI. Losses at the gene ends were 6 bases for V and 4 bases for J; bases not matched to a gene: 6. There are 15 residues in the CDR3. This CDR3 reads CASSKLGQGNQPQHF. The CDR3 bases are TGTGCCAGCAGCAAACTGGGACAGGGGAATCAGCCCCAGCATTTT.

The chain has TRBV12-3 or TRBV12-4 and TRBJ1-5; D ambiguous. V shed 3 bases and J shed 2 bases, with 5 bases lying between them. The length of the CDR3 is 13 residues. In DNA, the CDR3 is TGTGCCAGCAGTTTGAGGGGCAATCAGCCCCAGCATTTT. This encodes CASSLRGNQPQHF.

The chain combines TRBV19 with TRBJ2-3; 8 bases are a match to TRBD1. Unmatched junction bases numbered 7, after V lost 6 bases and J lost 2 bases. CDR3 length: 15 amino acids. Germline V gives CDR1 LNHDA, CDR2 SQIVND (reference sequence). Here the CDR3 reads CASSPGTGITDTQYF. As DNA, the CDR3 is TGTGCCAGTAGCCCCGGGACAGGAATCACAGATACGCAGTATTTT.

The rearrangement uses TRBV7-8 and TRBJ2-4, with TRBD2 matching over 10 bases. Germline trimming cut 4 bases from V and 6 bases from J; bases unmatched to any gene: 18. The CDR3 length is 19 residues. Germline CDR1 is SGHVS and CDR2 is FQNEAQ. CDR3 nucleotide sequence: TGTGCCAGCAGCTCCCTAGCGTGGCTTAGCGGGGGGAAGGGAAACATTCAGTACTTC. Encoded protein: CASSSLAWLSGGKGNIQYF.

This clone was observed a few times. This chain uses TRBV5-4 with TRBJ1-1; TRBD1 agrees at 7 bases. This CDR3 spans 15 amino acids. Per the germline V gene, CDR1 is SGHNT and CDR2 is YYREEE (reference sequence). V lost 3 bases, J lost 0 bases, and 5 bases stayed unmatched. The CDR3 loop reads CASSSLGQLNTEAFF. The CDR3, as DNA: TGTGCCAGCAGCTCGCTGGGACAGTTGAACACTGAAGCTTTCTTT.

V is TRBV6-5 and J is TRBJ2-2, with TRBD1 matching over 7 bases. Germline trimming cut 6 bases from V and 4 bases from J; bases unmatched to any gene: 5. Per the germline V gene, CDR1 is MNHEY and CDR2 is SVGAGI. The CDR3 is made up of 14 amino acids. The CDR3 is CASSRTGATGELFF. The DNA of the CDR3 is TGTGCCAGCAGCCGGACAGGTGCCACCGGGGAGCTGTTTTTT.